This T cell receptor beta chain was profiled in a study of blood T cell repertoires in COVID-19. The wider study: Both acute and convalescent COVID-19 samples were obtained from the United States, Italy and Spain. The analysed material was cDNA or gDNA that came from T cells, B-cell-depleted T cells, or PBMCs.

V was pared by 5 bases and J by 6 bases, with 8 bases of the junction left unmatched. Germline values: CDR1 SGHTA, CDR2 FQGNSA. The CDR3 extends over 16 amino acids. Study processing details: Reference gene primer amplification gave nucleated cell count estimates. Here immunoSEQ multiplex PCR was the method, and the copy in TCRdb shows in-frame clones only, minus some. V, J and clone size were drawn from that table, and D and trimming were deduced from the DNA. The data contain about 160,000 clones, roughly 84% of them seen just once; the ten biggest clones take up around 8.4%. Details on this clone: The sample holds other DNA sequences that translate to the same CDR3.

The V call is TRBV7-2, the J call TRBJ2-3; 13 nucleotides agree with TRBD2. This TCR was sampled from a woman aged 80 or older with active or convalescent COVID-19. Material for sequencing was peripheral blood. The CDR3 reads CASSLGLAGAGDTQYF. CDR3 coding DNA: TGTGCCAGCAGCCTAGGACTAGCGGGGGCAGGGGATACGCAGTATTTT.